Described below is a single TCR beta chain sequence and its context. Its antigen remains unknown. Profiled with immunoSEQ multiplex PCR; TCRdb holds only in-frame clones, not every one. The sample lists approximately 100,000 clones, about nine tenths occurring once. The entry originates in a study of T cell responses to AZD1222 COVID-19 vaccine. Looking at the study overall: Pooling of second doses given at about 4 or about 12 weeks was done. Study-level results: Clonal diversity was possibly underestimated, and the donors were mostly white British, with more females. Of spike-specific TCRs, nearly half reportedly target regions left unmutated in variants. Vaccine-related CD4 TCRs covered spike, predominating at 160-218 and 743-854.

This clonotype was sampled from an adult in good health. The sample in question was peripheral blood, obtained on day 0 of AZD1222 vaccination.

The CDR3 DNA sequence: TGCAGCGTTGAACTAGGTGCCACTGAAGCTTTCTTT. Its protein is CSVELGATEAFF. V gene TRBV29-1 combines with J gene TRBJ1-1; D unresolved. The V gene's germline CDR1 is SQVTM and CDR2 ANQGSEA. With 2 bases removed from V and 4 bases from J, the gap between germline ends came to 8 bases. The CDR3 is made up of 12 amino acids.